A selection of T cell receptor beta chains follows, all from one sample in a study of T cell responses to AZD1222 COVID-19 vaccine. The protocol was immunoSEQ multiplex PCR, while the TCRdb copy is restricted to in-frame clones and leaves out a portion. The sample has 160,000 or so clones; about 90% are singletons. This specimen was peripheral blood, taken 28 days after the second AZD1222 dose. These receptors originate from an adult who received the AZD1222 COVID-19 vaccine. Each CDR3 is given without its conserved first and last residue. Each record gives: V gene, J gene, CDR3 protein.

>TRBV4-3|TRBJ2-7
ASSHRGQGSYEQY
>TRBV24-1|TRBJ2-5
ATAPDGQETQY
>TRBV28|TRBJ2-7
ASSLALAHEQY
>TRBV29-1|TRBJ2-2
SVEGQGATGELF
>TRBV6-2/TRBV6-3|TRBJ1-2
ASSSGQRDGYT
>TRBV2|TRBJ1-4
ASRGQGTNEKLF
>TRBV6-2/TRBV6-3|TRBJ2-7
ASSYPPYEQY
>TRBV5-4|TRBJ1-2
ASSFGVQGRGYGYT
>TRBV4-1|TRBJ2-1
ASSRVAAGSYNEQF
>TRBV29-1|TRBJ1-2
SFLGLRAGYT
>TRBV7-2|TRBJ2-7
ASSPRSYEQY
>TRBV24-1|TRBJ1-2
ATSGIRDRVDGYT
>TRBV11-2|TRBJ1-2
ASSLGRAWDYGYT
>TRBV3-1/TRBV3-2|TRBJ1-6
ATQRTSGRSSPLH
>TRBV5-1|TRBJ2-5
ASSYGGAWQETQY
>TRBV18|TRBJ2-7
ASSTGTGGEQY
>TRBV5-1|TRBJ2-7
ASSLEGFSYEQY
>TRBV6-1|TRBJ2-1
ASSELSPGREF
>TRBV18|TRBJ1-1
ASSRTLDPNTEAF
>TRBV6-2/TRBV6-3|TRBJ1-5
ASSWGDNQPQH
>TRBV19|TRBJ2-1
ASSGTGWFYEQF
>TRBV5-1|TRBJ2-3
ASSLGLAGGKDTQY
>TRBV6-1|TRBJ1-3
ASRDSGNTIY
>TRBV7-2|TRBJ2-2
ASSSPGRWTGELF
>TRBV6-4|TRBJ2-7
ASPPSYEQY
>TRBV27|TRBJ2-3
ASSLSLAGLDTQY
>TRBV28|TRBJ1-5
ASTGTGVYQPQH
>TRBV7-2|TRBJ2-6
ASSLATSGSLGANVLT
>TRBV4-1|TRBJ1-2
ASSHLGVPGQGPNYGYT
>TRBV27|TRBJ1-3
ASSPRFSGNTIY
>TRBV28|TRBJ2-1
ASSLVAGGDYNEQF
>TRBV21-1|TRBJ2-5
ASSKGRVHQETQY
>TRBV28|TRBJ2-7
ASSFSGLAGGYEQY
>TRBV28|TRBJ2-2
ASSFFLGRPGELF
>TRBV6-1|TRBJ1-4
ASSERGNPNEKLF
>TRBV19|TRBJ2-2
ASREDANTGELF
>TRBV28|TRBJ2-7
ASSLRGPGNYEQY
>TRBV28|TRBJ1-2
ASSLWDRGSGYT
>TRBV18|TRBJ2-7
ASSIQGYEQY
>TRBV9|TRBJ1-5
ASSTRDFGPQH
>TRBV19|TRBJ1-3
ASSIPDVSGNTIY
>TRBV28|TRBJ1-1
ASSSLGTSNTEAF
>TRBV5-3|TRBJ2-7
ARSLQGDYEQY
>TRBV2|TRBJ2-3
ASSEELAGGFKDTQY
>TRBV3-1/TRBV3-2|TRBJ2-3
ASSQTAGGPRDTQY
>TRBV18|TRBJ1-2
ASSGGQMNYGYT
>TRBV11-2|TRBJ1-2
ASSSWGTGGGYGYT
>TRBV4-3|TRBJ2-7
ASSQGLTSGRGEQY
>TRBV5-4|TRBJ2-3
ASSLSRAGTDTQY
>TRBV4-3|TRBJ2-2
ASSQDLTSGSDTGELF